This is a list of T cell receptor beta chains from one sample in a study of blood T cell repertoires in COVID-19. Some clones are missing from TCRdb's copy, which holds only in-frame ones; the method was immunoSEQ multiplex PCR. The profile shows tens of thousands of clones, over 75% of them singletons. Sequencing was performed on peripheral blood. Receptors originate from a man in his fifties with active COVID-19. Both conserved end residues are part of each CDR3. Fields, in order: clone size, V gene, D gene, J gene, CDR3 protein, CDR3 DNA. A D gene is named only where the DNA matches it firmly. Clone size is stated in some rows and not others, as once, few, many or a class when expanded.

NA	TRBV30	TRBD1	TRBJ1-1	CAWSGTGRAFF	TGTGCCTGGAGTGGGACAGGGAGAGCTTTCTTT
NA	TRBV6-1	NA	TRBJ1-4	CASREGQLNEKLFF	TGTGCCAGCAGAGAAGGACAGCTTAATGAAAAACTGTTTTTT
NA	TRBV14	NA	TRBJ1-4	CASSHGGEKLFF	TGTGCCAGCAGCCACGGGGGTGAAAAACTGTTTTTT
NA	TRBV6-5	TRBD1	TRBJ1-1	CASRLQGAGTEAFF	TGTGCCAGCAGACTTCAGGGGGCAGGGACTGAAGCTTTCTTT
few	TRBV2	NA	TRBJ1-5	CASSDSFRSRWNQPQHF	TGTGCCAGCAGCGACAGTTTTAGATCGAGGTGGAATCAGCCCCAGCATTTT
NA	TRBV28	NA	TRBJ1-6	CASSFHRDNSPLHF	TGTGCCAGCAGTTTCCACAGAGATAATTCACCCCTCCACTTT
once	TRBV5-1	TRBD1	TRBJ2-3	CASSPLRDRTTDTQYF	TGCGCCAGCAGCCCGCTCCGGGACAGGACCACAGATACGCAGTATTTT
once	TRBV6-5	TRBD2	TRBJ2-1	CASRISGGHNEQFF	TGTGCCAGCAGAATAAGCGGGGGCCACAATGAGCAGTTCTTC
NA	TRBV11-2	NA	TRBJ1-3	CASSSWTTLEDTIYF	TGTGCCAGCAGCTCCTGGACTACTCTGGAGGACACCATATATTTT
NA	TRBV18	TRBD1	TRBJ1-4	CASSPGQGNEKLFF	TGTGCCAGCTCACCAGGACAGGGGAATGAAAAACTGTTTTTT
NA	TRBV18	NA	TRBJ1-5	CASSLGRGGNQPQHF	TGTGCCAGCTCCCTTGGGAGAGGCGGCAATCAGCCCCAGCATTTT
NA	TRBV19	NA	TRBJ1-3	CASRQGAGNTIYF	TGTGCCAGTAGACAGGGTGCTGGAAACACCATATATTTT
once	TRBV5-5	NA	TRBJ2-1	CASSYSGVSSYNEQFF	TGTGCCAGCAGCTATTCGGGGGTTAGCTCCTACAATGAGCAGTTCTTC
NA	TRBV11-2	TRBD2	TRBJ2-5	CASSYTSGGLRVETQYF	TGTGCCAGCAGCTATACTAGCGGGGGGCTAAGAGTTGAGACCCAGTACTTC
NA	TRBV5-1	TRBD2	TRBJ2-1	CASSVGLAGSTEQFF	TGCGCCAGCAGCGTGGGACTAGCGGGGTCGACTGAGCAGTTCTTC
few	TRBV18	NA	TRBJ1-5	CASSPGQGNQPQHF	TGTGCCAGCTCACCGGGGCAGGGCAATCAGCCCCAGCATTTT
NA	TRBV7-2	TRBD1	TRBJ1-5	CASSLVQGELGQPQHF	TGTGCCAGCAGCTTAGTACAGGGGGAATTGGGGCAGCCCCAGCATTTT
NA	TRBV18	NA	TRBJ1-1	CASSRQLTDTEAFF	TGTGCCAGCTCAAGACAGTTAACGGACACTGAAGCTTTCTTT
NA	TRBV6-5	TRBD1	TRBJ1-1	CATRDRSNTEAFF	TGTGCCACCAGGGACAGGTCGAACACTGAAGCTTTCTTT
once	TRBV6-5	NA	TRBJ1-1	CASSYHVREGNTEAFF	TGTGCCAGCAGTTACCACGTTCGGGAAGGAAACACTGAAGCTTTCTTT
NA	TRBV6-5	NA	TRBJ1-3	CASSPPRGAGNTIYF	TGTGCCAGCAGTCCGCCCCGGGGGGCTGGGAACACCATATATTTT
NA	TRBV11-2	NA	TRBJ2-1	CASSLGQLGRSGEQFF	TGTGCCAGCAGCTTAGGACAATTGGGCAGGTCGGGGGAGCAGTTCTTC
NA	TRBV6-5	NA	TRBJ2-3	CASSYHRDTDTQYF	TGTGCCAGCAGTTATCACAGGGACACAGATACGCAGTATTTT
NA	TRBV5-1	NA	TRBJ1-2	CASSLERQAGGYTF	TGCGCCAGCAGCTTGGAACGGCAGGCTGGCGGCTACACCTTC
NA	TRBV23-1	NA	TRBJ2-2	CASSQYSPANTGELFF	TGCGCCAGCAGTCAATATTCTCCCGCGAACACCGGGGAGCTGTTTTTT
NA	TRBV19	NA	TRBJ2-1	CASSTPQGRNEQFF	TGTGCCAGTAGTACTCCACAGGGTCGGAATGAGCAGTTCTTC
NA	TRBV7-7	TRBD2	TRBJ2-5	CASSLKSSGIETQYF	TGTGCTAGCAGCCTGAAGTCTAGCGGGATAGAGACCCAGTACTTC
NA	TRBV7-2	TRBD2	TRBJ2-1	CASSFSGGAYNEQFF	TGTGCCAGCAGCTTTAGCGGGGGGGCCTACAATGAGCAGTTCTTC
NA	TRBV30	NA	TRBJ1-5	CAWSVGAGQPQHF	TGTGCCTGGAGTGTGGGGGCGGGTCAGCCCCAGCATTTT
few	TRBV5-4	NA	TRBJ2-3	CASSLSGYTQYF	TGTGCCAGCAGCTTATCCGGTTATACGCAGTATTTT
NA	TRBV7-2	TRBD1	TRBJ1-3	CASSLARTGTSGNTIYF	TGTGCCAGCAGCTTAGCGCGGACAGGGACCTCTGGAAACACCATATATTTT
NA	TRBV11-3	NA	TRBJ2-1	CASGNSFSYNEQFF	TGTGCCAGCGGCAACAGCTTCTCCTACAATGAGCAGTTCTTC
NA	TRBV7-2	TRBD1	TRBJ2-5	CASSFTGVQTQYF	TGTGCCAGCAGCTTCACAGGGGTGCAGACCCAGTACTTC
once	TRBV20-1	NA	TRBJ2-1	CSARPDYRQFF	TGCAGTGCTAGACCGGACTATCGGCAGTTCTTC
NA	TRBV5-1	TRBD2	TRBJ2-3	CASSALTSGGSDTQYF	TGCGCCAGCAGCGCCCTGACTAGCGGGGGTTCAGATACGCAGTATTTT
NA	TRBV27	NA	TRBJ2-1	CASSFREPSYNEQFF	TGTGCCAGCAGTTTTCGAGAGCCCTCCTACAATGAGCAGTTCTTC
NA	TRBV3-1/TRBV3-2	TRBD2	TRBJ2-2	CASSPWAGETTGELFF	TGTGCCAGCAGCCCTTGGGCGGGGGAAACCACCGGGGAGCTGTTTTTT
NA	TRBV19	TRBD1	TRBJ1-5	CASSGQDLSNQPQHF	TGTGCCAGTAGTGGACAGGACCTTAGCAATCAGCCCCAGCATTTT
NA	TRBV7-2	TRBD1	TRBJ2-2	CASSLLGQALSNTGELFF	TGTGCCAGCAGCTTACTGGGACAGGCGCTATCGAACACCGGGGAGCTGTTTTTT
NA	TRBV19	NA	TRBJ1-5	CASSFSPTNSNQPQHF	TGTGCCAGTAGTTTCTCACCGACAAATAGCAATCAGCCCCAGCATTTT
NA	TRBV9	NA	TRBJ1-4	CASSLPGTGSEKLFF	TGTGCCAGCAGCCTCCCGGGAACGGGGTCTGAAAAACTGTTTTTT
NA	TRBV7-9	TRBD2	TRBJ2-1	CASSDPPGGSYNEQFF	TGTGCCAGCAGCGACCCCCCGGGAGGATCCTACAATGAGCAGTTCTTC
NA	TRBV4-1	NA	TRBJ1-4	CARIGGSAPNEKLFF	TGCGCCAGAATTGGTGGGAGTGCACCTAATGAAAAACTGTTTTTT
NA	TRBV6-1	NA	TRBJ2-3	CASSELTRRSTDTQYF	TGTGCCAGCAGTGAATTAACCAGGAGGAGCACAGATACGCAGTATTTT